The 12 T cell receptor beta chains below were found in one sample sequenced in a study of OX40 agonist ivuxolimab in advanced cancers. The repertoire was sequenced with immunoSEQ multiplex PCR; TCRdb's copy has only in-frame clones and lacks some. The sample has 63,000 or so clones, roughly nine tenths seen once. The material sequenced was CD4+ or CD8+ T cells sorted from blood, taken in a trial of the OX40 agonist ivuxolimab. The source of these receptors is an adult with an advanced solid tumor such as melanoma, head and neck, liver or kidney cancer.

The chain employs TRBV4-1 and TRBJ1-6, with D hard to call. This CDR3 has 14 amino acids. Germline assignment: CDR1 MGHRA and CDR2 YSYEKL. V dropped 0 bases and J dropped 8 bases, with 8 bases sitting between them. The DNA for the CDR3 is TGCGCCAGCAGCCAAGACCGAGATGATTCACCCCTCCACTTT. Amino acid sequence: CASSQDRDDSPLHF.

CDR3 loop: CASSDRWSQNEQFF. CDR3 in DNA: TGTGCCAGCAGCGATAGGTGGTCTCAGAATGAGCAGTTCTTC. The chain couples TRBV9 to TRBJ2-1; unclear D gene. The CDR3 sequence is 14 residues long. CDR1 SGDLS and CDR2 YYNGEE come from the germline V gene. V lost 3 bases, J lost 7 bases, and 14 bases lay in between.

V gene TRBV2 combines with J gene TRBJ2-1; 7 bases map to TRBD1. The trim removed 5 bases at V and 7 bases at J, leaving 11 bases unmatched. This CDR3 comprises 15 residues. The germline CDR1 and CDR2 sequences are SNHLY and FYNNEI. CDR3 sequence: CASSLDRESRNEQFF. The DNA for the CDR3 is TGTGCCAGCAGTTTAGACAGGGAGTCTCGGAATGAGCAGTTCTTC.

The rearrangement links TRBV4-1 to TRBJ2-2, with D tentatively TRBD1 (5 bases). The CDR3 has 13 residues. Germline CDR1 is MGHRA and CDR2 is YSYEKL. Trimming removed 4 bases at V and 5 bases at J, with 8 bases between. CDR3 amino acids: CASSPTDTGELFF. CDR3 coding DNA: TGCGCCAGCAGCCCGACAGATACCGGGGAGCTGTTTTTT.

The V call is TRBV4-1, the J call TRBJ2-7; a possible D gene is TRBD1 (6 bases). From germline, CDR1 is MGHRA and CDR2 YSYEKL. The CDR3 is made up of 17 amino acids. V was clipped by 1 base and J by 0 bases, with 16 bases between them. CDR3 DNA: TGCGCCAGCAGCCAAGCCATGACCGGGACATTCTCCTACGAGCAGTACTTC. Residues: CASSQAMTGTFSYEQYF.

This chain links TRBV18 with TRBJ2-1; no firm D call. The CDR3 runs to 12 residues. Germline V gives CDR1 KGHSH, CDR2 LQKENI. The V end lost 2 bases, the J end lost 7 bases, and 6 bases lay between the germline ends. DNA for the CDR3: TGTGCCAGCTCACCAAGTGTGAATGAGCAGTTCTTC. Translated: CASSPSVNEQFF.

This sequence joins TRBV5-4 and TRBJ2-7, with 7 bases fitting TRBD2. V lost 4 bases and J lost 7; bases outside the gene matches: 2. The CDR3 is 11 amino acids. The germline CDR1 and CDR2 sequences are SGHNT and YYREEE (reference sequence). CDR3 in DNA: TGTGCCAGCAGCCGGGGAGGGGAGCAGTACTTC. Residues: CASSRGGEQYF. Full variable domain (remainder filled in from reference TRBV5-4 and TRBJ2-7): ETGVTQSPTHLIKTRGQQVTLRCSSQSGHNTVSWYQQALGQGPQFIFQYYREEENGRGNFPPRFSGLQFPNYSSELNVNALELDDSALYLCASSRGGEQYFGPGTRLTVT.

This chain joins TRBV7-6 and TRBJ1-1; unclear D gene. The CDR3 has 13 amino acids. Trimming took 4 bases from V and 1 from J, leaving 7 bases between them. Germline CDR1 reads SGHVS; CDR2 reads FNYEAQ. CDR3 amino acids: CASSSTGNTEAFF. DNA of the CDR3: TGTGCCAGCAGCTCTACGGGGAACACTGAAGCTTTCTTT.

A few counts support this clone. The CDR3 spells CASREGVKDTEAFF. CDR3 nucleotides: TGCGCCAGCAGAGAGGGTGTTAAGGACACTGAAGCTTTCTTT. J is TRBJ1-1 and V is TRBV5-1; no reliable D call. CDR3 length: 14 residues. The V gene lost 5 bases and the J gene lost 3 bases, with 14 bases spanning the gap. Germline CDR1 SGHRS, CDR2 YFSETQ.

The V gene is TRBV9, the J gene TRBJ2-1; 7 bases match TRBD1. The ends lost 4 bases at V and 5 bases at J; junction bases unmatched: 6. In germline, CDR1 is SGDLS, CDR2 YYNGEE. This CDR3 contains 14 residues. CDR3 residues: CASSPTGDHNEQFF. The DNA of the CDR3 is TGTGCCAGCAGCCCAACAGGGGATCACAATGAGCAGTTCTTC.

This chain links TRBV27 with TRBJ2-7; 12 bases align to TRBD2. Germline CDR1 is MNHEY and CDR2 is SMNVEV (reference sequence). V dropped 6 bases and J dropped 2; count of bases not matched to a gene: 5. The CDR3 contains 15 residues. The CDR3 reads CASRGLAGLAYEQYF. The CDR3 DNA sequence: TGTGCCAGCAGGGGACTAGCGGGTTTGGCCTACGAGCAGTACTTC.

The genes are TRBV9 and TRBJ1-5; no definite D call. CDR1 and CDR2 (germline): SGDLS, YYNGEE. With 0 bases removed from V and 6 bases from J, the gap between germline ends came to 16 bases. CDR3 length: 16 amino acids. The CDR3 sequence is CASSVGPSGGIQPQHF. The CDR3 DNA sequence: TGTGCCAGCAGCGTAGGCCCTAGTGGAGGGATTCAGCCCCAGCATTTT.